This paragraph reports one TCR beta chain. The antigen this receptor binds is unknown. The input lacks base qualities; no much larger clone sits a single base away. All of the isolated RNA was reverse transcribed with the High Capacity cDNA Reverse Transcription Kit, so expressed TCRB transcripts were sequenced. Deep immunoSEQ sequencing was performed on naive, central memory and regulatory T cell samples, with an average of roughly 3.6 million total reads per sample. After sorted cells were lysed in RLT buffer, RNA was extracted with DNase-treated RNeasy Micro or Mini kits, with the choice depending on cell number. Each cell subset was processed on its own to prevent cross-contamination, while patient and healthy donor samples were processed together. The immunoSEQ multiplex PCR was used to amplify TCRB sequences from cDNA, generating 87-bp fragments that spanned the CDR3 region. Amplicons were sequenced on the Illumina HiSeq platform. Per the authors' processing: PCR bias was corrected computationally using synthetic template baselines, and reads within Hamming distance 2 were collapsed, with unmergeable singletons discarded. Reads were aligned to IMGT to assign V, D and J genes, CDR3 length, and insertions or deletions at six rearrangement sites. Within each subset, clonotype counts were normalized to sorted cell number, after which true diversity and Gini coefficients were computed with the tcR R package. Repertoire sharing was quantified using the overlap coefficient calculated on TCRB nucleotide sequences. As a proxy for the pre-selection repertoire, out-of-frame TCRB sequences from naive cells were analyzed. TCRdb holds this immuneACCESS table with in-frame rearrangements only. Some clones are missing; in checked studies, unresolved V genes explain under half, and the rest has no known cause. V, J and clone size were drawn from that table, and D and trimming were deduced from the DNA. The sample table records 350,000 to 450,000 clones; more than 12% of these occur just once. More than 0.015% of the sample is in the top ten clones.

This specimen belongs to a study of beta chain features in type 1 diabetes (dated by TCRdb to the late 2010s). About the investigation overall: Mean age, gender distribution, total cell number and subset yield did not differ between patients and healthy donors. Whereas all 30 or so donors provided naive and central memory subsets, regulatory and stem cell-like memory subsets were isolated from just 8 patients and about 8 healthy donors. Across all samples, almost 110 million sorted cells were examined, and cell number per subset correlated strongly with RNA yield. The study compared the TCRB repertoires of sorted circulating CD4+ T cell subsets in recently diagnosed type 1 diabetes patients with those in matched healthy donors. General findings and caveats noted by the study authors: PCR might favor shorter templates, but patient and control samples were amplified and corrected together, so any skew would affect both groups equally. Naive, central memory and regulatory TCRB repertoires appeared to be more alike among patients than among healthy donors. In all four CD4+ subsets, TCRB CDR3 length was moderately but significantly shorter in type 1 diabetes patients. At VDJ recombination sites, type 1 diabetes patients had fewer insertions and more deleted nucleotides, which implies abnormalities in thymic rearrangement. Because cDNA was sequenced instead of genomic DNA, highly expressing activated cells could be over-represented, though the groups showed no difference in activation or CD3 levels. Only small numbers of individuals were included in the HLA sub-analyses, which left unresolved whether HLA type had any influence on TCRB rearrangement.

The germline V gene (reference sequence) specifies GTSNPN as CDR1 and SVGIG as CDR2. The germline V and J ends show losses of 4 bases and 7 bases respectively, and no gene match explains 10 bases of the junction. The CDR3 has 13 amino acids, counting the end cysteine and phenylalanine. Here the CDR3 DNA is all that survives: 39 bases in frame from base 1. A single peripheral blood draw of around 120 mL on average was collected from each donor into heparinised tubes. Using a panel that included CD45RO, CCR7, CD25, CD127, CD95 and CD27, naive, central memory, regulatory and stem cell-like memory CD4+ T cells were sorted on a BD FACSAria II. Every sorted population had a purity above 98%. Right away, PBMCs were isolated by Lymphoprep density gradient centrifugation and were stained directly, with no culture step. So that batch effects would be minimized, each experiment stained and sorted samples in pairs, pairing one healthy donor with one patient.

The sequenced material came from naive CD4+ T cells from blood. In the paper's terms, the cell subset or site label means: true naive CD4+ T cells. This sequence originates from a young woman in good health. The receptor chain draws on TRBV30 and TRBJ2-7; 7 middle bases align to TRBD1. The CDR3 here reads CAWTVTGAGEQYF. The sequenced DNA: TGTGCCTGGACCGTAACAGGGGCGGGTGAGCAGTACTTC.